This T cell receptor (beta chain) derives from a study of CD4 T cells in relation to SARS-CoV-2 and coronaviruses. Background on the study: No peptide or an HIV-1 Nef peptide pool served as negative control.

Sequenced by immunoSEQ multiplex PCR; TCRdb stores in-frame clones only, minus some. The table has some 19,000 clones, less than 80% seen once. Before the COVID-19 pandemic, during about 2011-2018, CD4+ T cells were taken from unexposed donors. The cells were cultured for under twelve days before CD4+ T cells were isolated. Fresh IL-2 medium replaced half the medium on days 3 and 7. A note on this clone: Its antigen remains unknown.

Trimming removed 5 bases at V and 0 bases at J, with 10 bases between. The CDR3 totals 14 residues. The germline CDR1 and CDR2 sequences are SGHVS and FQNEAQ. This TCR was sampled from a human donor in good health. The V and J genes are TRBV7-8 and TRBJ1-1; a weak D match, TRBD1 (5 bases). Sequencing was done on a sample of CD4+ T cells from PBMCs, cultured in vitro. The CDR3 sequence is CASSTGRMNTEAFF. Written as DNA, the CDR3 is TGTGCCAGCAGCACGGGACGGATGAACACTGAAGCTTTCTTT.